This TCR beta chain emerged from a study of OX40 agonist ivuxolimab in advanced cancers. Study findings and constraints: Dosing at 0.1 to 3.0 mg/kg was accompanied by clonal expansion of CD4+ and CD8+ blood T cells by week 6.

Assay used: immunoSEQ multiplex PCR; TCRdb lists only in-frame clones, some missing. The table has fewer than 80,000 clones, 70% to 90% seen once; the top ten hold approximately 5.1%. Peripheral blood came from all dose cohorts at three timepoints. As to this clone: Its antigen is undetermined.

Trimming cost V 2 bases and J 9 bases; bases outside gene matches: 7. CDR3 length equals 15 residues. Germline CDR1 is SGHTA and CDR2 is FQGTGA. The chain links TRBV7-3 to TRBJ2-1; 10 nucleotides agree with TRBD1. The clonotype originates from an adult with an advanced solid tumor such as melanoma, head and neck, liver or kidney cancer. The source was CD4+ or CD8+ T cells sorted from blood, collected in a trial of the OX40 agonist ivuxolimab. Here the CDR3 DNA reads TGTGCCAGCAGCTTAGCCGGGACAGGGGACGGTGAGCAGTTCTTC. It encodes CASSLAGTGDGEQFF.